The clone carrying this TCR beta chain was counted only a few times. The sample belongs to a study of blood T cell repertoires in COVID-19. This table comes from immunoSEQ multiplex PCR, and its TCRdb copy is limited to in-frame clones, with some not included. There are some 420,000 clones in the sample; around 89% occur only once, and 1% to 1.3% lies in the top ten. The CDR3 is 15 residues long. V shed 0 bases and J shed 5 bases, with 15 bases lying between them. Germline values: CDR1 SGHRS, CDR2 YFSETQ. This receptor was taken from a man aged 25-45 years who had recovered from COVID-19. The specimen was PBMCs or T cells enriched from blood (not recorded which). The V and J genes are TRBV5-1 and TRBJ2-7; D perhaps matches TRBD2 (7 bases). The CDR3 bases are TGCGCCAGCAGCTTGGCCGGGGGGCAAGTTAACGAGCAGTACTTC. Translating gives CASSLAGGQVNEQYF.